A single T cell receptor beta chain is shown here with its context. Germline CDR1 and CDR2: SGDLS and YYNGEE. CDR3 length: 17 residues. V was pared by 4 bases and J by 0 bases, with 7 bases of the junction left unmatched. This record belongs to a study of blood T cell repertoires in COVID-19. Study-level information: The origin of the acute and convalescent COVID-19 samples was the United States, Italy and Spain. PBMCs, B-cell-depleted T cells, or T cells provided the cDNA or gDNA that made up the material.

In the original analysis: Counts of nucleated cells, estimated from reference gene primer amplification, were obtained. Libraries were prepared by immunoSEQ multiplex PCR; TCRdb keeps only in-frame clonotypes and omits some of them. The V and J calls and the clone size are those of that table, but D and trimming were determined from the DNA. The table records approximately 65,000 clones, more than 60% of them present only once. The clonotype comes from a human donor in a cohort sampled during active COVID-19. V is TRBV9 and J is TRBJ2-1; 10 bases match TRBD2. Sequenced material: peripheral blood. The CDR3 region is CASSPRLAGSSYNEQFF. In DNA form, the CDR3 reads TGTGCCAGCAGCCCCCGACTAGCGGGCAGCTCCTACAATGAGCAGTTCTTC. Using reference TRBV9 and TRBJ2-1 for the parts outside the CDR3, the full variable domain is DSGVTQTPKHLITATGQRVTLRCSPRSGDLSVYWYQQSLDQGLQFLIQYYNGEERAKGNILERFSAQQFPDLHSELNLSSLELGDSALYFCASSPRLAGSSYNEQFFGPGTRLTVL.